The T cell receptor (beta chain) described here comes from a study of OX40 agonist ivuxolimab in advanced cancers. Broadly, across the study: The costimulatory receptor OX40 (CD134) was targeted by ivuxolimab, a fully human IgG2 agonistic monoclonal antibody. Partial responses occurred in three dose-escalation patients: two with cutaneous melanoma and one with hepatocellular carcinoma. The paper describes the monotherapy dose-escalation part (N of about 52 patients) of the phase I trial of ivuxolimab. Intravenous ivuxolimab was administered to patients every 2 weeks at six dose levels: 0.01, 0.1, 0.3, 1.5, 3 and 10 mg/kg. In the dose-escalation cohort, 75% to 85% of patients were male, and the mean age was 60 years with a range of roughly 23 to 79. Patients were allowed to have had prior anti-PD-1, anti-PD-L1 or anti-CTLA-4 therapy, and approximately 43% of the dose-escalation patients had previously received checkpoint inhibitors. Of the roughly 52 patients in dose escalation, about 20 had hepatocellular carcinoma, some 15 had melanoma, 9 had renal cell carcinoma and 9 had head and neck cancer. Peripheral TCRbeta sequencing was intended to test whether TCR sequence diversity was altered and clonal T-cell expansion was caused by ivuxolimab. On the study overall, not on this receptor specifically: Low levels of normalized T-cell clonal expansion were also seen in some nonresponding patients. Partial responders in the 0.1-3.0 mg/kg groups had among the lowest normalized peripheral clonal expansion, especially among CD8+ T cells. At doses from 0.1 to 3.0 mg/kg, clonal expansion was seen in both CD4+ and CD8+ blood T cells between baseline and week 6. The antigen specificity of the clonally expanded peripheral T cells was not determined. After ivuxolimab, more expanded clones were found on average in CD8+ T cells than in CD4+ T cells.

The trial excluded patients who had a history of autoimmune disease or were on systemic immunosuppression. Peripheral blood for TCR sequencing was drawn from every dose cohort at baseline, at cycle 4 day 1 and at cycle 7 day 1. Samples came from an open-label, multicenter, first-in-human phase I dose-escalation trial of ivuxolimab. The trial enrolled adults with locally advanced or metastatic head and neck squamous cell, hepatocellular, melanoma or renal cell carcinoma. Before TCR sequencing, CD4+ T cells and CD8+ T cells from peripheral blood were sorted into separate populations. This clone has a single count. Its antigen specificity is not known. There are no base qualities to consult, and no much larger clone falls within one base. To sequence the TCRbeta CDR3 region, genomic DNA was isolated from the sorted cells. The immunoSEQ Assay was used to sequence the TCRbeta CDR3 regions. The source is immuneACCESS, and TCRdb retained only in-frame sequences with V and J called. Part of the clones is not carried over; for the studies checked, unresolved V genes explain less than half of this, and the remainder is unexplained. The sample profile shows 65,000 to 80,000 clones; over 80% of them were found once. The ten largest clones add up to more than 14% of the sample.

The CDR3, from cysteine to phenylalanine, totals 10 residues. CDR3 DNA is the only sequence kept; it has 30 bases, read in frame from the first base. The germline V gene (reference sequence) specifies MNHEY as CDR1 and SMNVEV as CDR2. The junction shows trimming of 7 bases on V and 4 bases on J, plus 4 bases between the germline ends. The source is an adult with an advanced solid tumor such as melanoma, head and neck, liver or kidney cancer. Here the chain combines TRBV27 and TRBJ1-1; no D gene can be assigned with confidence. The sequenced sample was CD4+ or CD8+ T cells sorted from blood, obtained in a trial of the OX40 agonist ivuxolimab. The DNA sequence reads TGTGCCAGCATGGGCACTGAAGCTTTCTTT. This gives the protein CASMGTEAFF.